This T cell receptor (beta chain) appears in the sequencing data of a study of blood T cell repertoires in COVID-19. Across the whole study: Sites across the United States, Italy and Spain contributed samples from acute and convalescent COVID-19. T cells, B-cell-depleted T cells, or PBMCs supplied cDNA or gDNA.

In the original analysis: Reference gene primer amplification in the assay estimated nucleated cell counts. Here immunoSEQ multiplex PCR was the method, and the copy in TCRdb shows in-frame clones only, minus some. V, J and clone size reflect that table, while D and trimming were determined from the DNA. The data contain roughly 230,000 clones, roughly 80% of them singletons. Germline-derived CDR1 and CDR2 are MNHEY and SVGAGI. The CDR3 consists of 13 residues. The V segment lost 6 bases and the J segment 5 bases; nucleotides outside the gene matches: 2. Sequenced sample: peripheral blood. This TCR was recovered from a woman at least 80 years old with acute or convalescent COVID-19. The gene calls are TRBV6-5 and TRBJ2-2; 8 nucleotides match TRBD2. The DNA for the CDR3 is TGTGCCAGCAGGAGACTAGCGACCGGGGAGCTGTTTTTT. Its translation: CASRRLATGELFF.